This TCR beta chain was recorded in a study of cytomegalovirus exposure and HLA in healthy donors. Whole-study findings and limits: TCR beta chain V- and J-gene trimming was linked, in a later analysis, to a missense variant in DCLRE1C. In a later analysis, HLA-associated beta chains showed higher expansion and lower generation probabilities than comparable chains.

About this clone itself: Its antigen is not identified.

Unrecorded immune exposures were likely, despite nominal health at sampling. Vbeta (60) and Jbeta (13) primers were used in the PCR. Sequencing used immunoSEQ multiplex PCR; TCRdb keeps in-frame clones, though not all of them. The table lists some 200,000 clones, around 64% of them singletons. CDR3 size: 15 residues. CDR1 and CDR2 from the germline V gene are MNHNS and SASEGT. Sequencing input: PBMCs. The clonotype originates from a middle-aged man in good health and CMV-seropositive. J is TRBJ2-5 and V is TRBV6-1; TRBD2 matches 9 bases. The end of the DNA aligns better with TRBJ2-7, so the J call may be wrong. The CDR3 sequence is CASSEGLAAAYEQYF. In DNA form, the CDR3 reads TGTGCCAGCAGTGAAGGACTAGCGGCAGCCTACGAGCAGTACTTC.